This T cell receptor beta chain comes out of a study of response to subunit inactivated influenza vaccine. Study observations and caveats: That few new T cells are recruited by each seasonal influenza vaccination was the authors' suggestion.

This CDR3 is built from 14 residues. Germline V CDR1 and CDR2: SGHRS, YFSETQ. V dropped 0 bases and J dropped 5 bases, with 12 bases sitting between them. This clonotype turned up a few times. What it recognizes is unknown. TCRdb called the RT-PCR reads again in MiXCR, with one record for every CDR3 protein. The table records about 780,000 distinct CDR3 sequences, around a sixth of them present only once. The sample here was PBMCs from blood, taken roughly 5 days after vaccination. This chain connects TRBV5-1 to TRBJ2-7; tentatively, D is TRBD1 (6 bases). The sequence was collected from a man in his forties or fifties who received an inactivated influenza vaccine. The CDR3 DNA is TGCGCCAGCAGCTTGGGACAGGCCGGGAACGAGCAGTACTTC. Translation: CASSLGQAGNEQYF.